The sequence of this T cell receptor beta chain was determined in a study of cytomegalovirus exposure and HLA in healthy donors. General study findings and limits: The study assumed roughly uniform donor sequencing depth for presence/absence analyses.

Germline values: CDR1 SGHTA, CDR2 FQGNSA. CDR3 length: 14 residues. V was clipped by 5 bases and J by 4 bases, with 12 bases between them. PCR employed 60 Vbeta and 13 Jbeta primers. In the original analysis: In a later analysis, some 80 million unique TCR beta chains included roughly 11 million shared by two or more donors. TCRdb keeps only in-frame clones here, not all; method: immunoSEQ multiplex PCR. For V, J and clone size, that table is used; D and trimming come from the DNA. The table records around 130,000 clones, roughly 72% of them present only once. In the case of this clone: What it recognizes is unknown.

The clonotype comes from a woman aged 45-60 years in good health and CMV-seronegative. This chain links TRBV7-2 with TRBJ1-5; tentatively, D is TRBD1 (5 bases). The material sequenced was PBMCs. Here the CDR3 reads CASSPNGGNQPQHF. The DNA for the CDR3 is TGTGCCAGCAGCCCAAATGGGGGGAATCAGCCCCAGCATTTT.